The clone carrying this T cell receptor beta chain was recorded a few times. Its antigen is not known. TCRdb re-derived calls from the 5' RACE reads in MiXCR, one entry per CDR3 protein. Of around 100,000 distinct CDR3 sequences in the sample, about 9% are singletons; the top ten hold 30%. The entry originates in a study of CD8 T cells in ankylosing spondylitis. Findings and caveats of the study: Seemingly distinctive of ankylosing spondylitis blood was a TCR beta motif formed by eight highly homologous variants.

Sequencing was done on a sample of blood, either unsorted or a sorted T cell fraction (not recorded which). This receptor was identified in a male donor with ankylosing spondylitis.

CDR3 residues: CASSSIQGPWVDYEQYV. DNA of the CDR3: TGTGCCAGCAGTTCCATACAGGGCCCCTGGGTCGACTACGAGCAGTACGTC. This chain joins TRBV28 and TRBJ2-7, with D possibly being TRBD1 (6 bases). Per germline, CDR1 MDHEN and CDR2 SYDVKM. There are 17 residues in the CDR3. Trimming removed 4 bases at V and 3 bases at J, with 22 bases between.